These 13 T cell receptor beta chains were all obtained from the same sample, sequenced in a study of blood T cell repertoires in COVID-19. Sequencing used immunoSEQ multiplex PCR; TCRdb keeps in-frame clones, though not all of them. The table shows about 190,000 clones, with almost 80% occurring only once. Sequencing input: peripheral blood. The receptors were gathered from a man aged 55 to 70 with active or convalescent COVID-19.

The J gene is TRBJ2-1, the V gene TRBV2; D unresolved. The V gene lost 8 bases and the J gene lost 0 bases, with 8 bases spanning the gap. Germline V gene data show CDR1 as SNHLY and CDR2 as FYNNEI. This CDR3 contains 13 residues. The CDR3 loop reads CASAAASYNEQFF. The DNA for the CDR3 is TGTGCCAGCGCGGCGGCCTCCTACAATGAGCAGTTCTTC.

The chain couples TRBV5-1 to TRBJ2-1, with 7 bases matching TRBD2. The CDR3 spans 14 residues. Germline-derived CDR1 and CDR2 are SGHRS and YFSETQ. V was pared by 0 bases and J by 4 bases, with 1 base of the junction left unmatched. In nucleotides, the CDR3 is TGCGCCAGCAGCTTGGCTAGCGGATACAATGAGCAGTTCTTC. The encoded protein is CASSLASGYNEQFF.

The V call is TRBV2, the J call TRBJ1-2, with D unresolved. Germline V lookup: CDR1 SNHLY, CDR2 FYNNEI. CDR3 length: 11 residues. V was trimmed by 4 bases and J by 4 bases, leaving 4 bases between them. Here the CDR3 reads CASSGVYGYTF. CDR3 coding DNA: TGTGCCAGCAGTGGAGTCTATGGCTACACCTTC.

This clone showed up just a few times. V and J are TRBV3-1 (or the pseudogene TRBV3-2) and TRBJ1-1; D is unresolved. Per the germline V gene, CDR1 is LGHDT and CDR2 is YNNKEL (reference sequence). V gave up 0 bases and J gave up 8 bases, with 10 bases separating them. This CDR3 spans 13 amino acids. Here the CDR3 reads CASSQDVGMEAFF. CDR3 coding DNA: TGTGCCAGCAGCCAAGATGTGGGCATGGAAGCTTTCTTT.

This clone has just one count. The V and J genes are TRBV19 and TRBJ2-2; D perhaps matches TRBD1 (5 bases). The V end was cut by 7 bases, the J end by 5 bases, with 14 bases between. The CDR3 has 14 amino acids. Germline CDR1 and CDR2: LNHDA and SQIVND (reference sequence). CDR3 loop: CASTPTTGTGELFF. The CDR3 nucleotides are TGTGCCAGTACACCCACCACAGGAACCGGGGAGCTGTTTTTT.

V is TRBV4-1 and J is TRBJ1-4; D is unclear. Trimming pared 6 bases from V and 0 bases from J, leaving 5 bases between. In germline, CDR1 is MGHRA, CDR2 YSYEKL. The CDR3 is made up of 13 amino acids. CDR3 loop: CASRTPTNEKLFF. Written as DNA, the CDR3 is TGCGCCAGCAGAACTCCAACTAATGAAAAACTGTTTTTT.

This clone was seen a handful of times. J is TRBJ2-5 and V is TRBV19; D remains unclear. V lost 8 bases to trimming and J lost 4 bases, with 8 bases between them. This CDR3 contains 11 residues. Looked up from germline, CDR1 is LNHDA and CDR2 is SQIVND (reference sequence). This CDR3 is CASRGVETQYF. CDR3 coding DNA: TGTGCCAGTCGTGGAGTAGAGACCCAGTACTTC.

In its sample, this clone was seen many times. The chain employs TRBV28 and TRBJ1-4, with 7 bases matching TRBD1. This CDR3 has 16 residues. The junction had 14 bases not matched to a gene; V was cut back by 6 bases and J by 7 bases. CDR1 MDHEN and CDR2 SYDVKM come from the germline V gene. This CDR3 reads CASSRGSTGVGEKLFF. The CDR3 region has the DNA TGTGCCAGCAGCCGAGGGAGCACAGGGGTAGGTGAAAAACTGTTTTTT.

As for this clone: One end of the junction is discordant with germline, which a read error may explain. The chain uses TRBV5-1 and TRBJ2-7; no clear D. The germline CDR1 and CDR2 sequences are SGHRS and YFSETQ. The CDR3 sequence is 13 residues long. CDR3 in DNA: TGCGCCAGCAGCCCCTCCGGTGGCTTAAATCAGGACTTC. Its protein is CASSPSGGLNQDF. Filled out from reference TRBV5-1 and TRBJ2-7, the complete variable domain reads KAGVTQTPRYLIKTRGQQVTLSCSPISGHRSVSWYQQTPGQGLQFLFEYFSETQRNKGNFPGRFSGRQFSNSRSEMNVSTLELGDSALYLCASSPSGGLNQDFGPGTRLTVT.

The chain joins TRBV20-1 to TRBJ2-7, with TRBD2 identical over 14 bases. J gave up 2 bases and V 3 bases, and 12 bases lay outside the gene matches. The CDR3 loop spans 18 amino acids. Germline CDR1 is DFQATT and CDR2 is SNEGSKA (reference sequence). The CDR3 region has the DNA TGCAGTGCTAGTCTTTTCCATCCGGGACTAGCGGGAGCCTACGAGCAGTACTTC. Translating it yields CSASLFHPGLAGAYEQYF.

This chain joins TRBV20-1 and TRBJ1-2; D gene unclear. V lost 3 bases, J lost 5 bases, and 7 bases lay in between. CDR1 and CDR2 (germline): DFQATT, SNEGSKA (reference sequence). CDR3 size: 11 residues. CDR3 in amino acids: CSASRGYGYTF. As DNA, the CDR3 is TGCAGTGCTAGTCGGGGTTATGGCTACACCTTC.

The chain links TRBV3-1 (or the pseudogene TRBV3-2) to TRBJ1-2; 9 bases are shared with TRBD1. The V segment lost 3 bases and the J segment 8 bases; nucleotides outside the gene matches: 7. Germline V gene lookup returns CDR1 LGHDT and CDR2 YNNKEL (reference sequence). The CDR3 is 14 amino acids. CDR3 nucleotide sequence: TGTGCCAGCAGCCATGGGTGGGACAGGGCGGGCTACACCTTC. It translates to CASSHGWDRAGYTF.

The chain has TRBV7-2 and TRBJ2-1; 7 nucleotides align to TRBD2. The CDR3 contains 15 residues. Germline loops: CDR1 SGHTA, CDR2 FQGNSA. After removal of 4 bases from V and 2 bases from J, the junction contained 5 bases not matched to a gene. CDR3 sequence (DNA): TGTGCCAGCAGCTCGAGCGGGACTACCTACAATGAGCAGTTCTTC. The encoded protein is CASSSSGTTYNEQFF. The complete variable domain, with remaining parts taken from reference TRBV7-2 and TRBJ2-1, reads GAGVSQSPSNKVTEKGKDVELRCDPISGHTALYWYRQSLGQGLEFLIYFQGNSAPDKSGLPSDRFSAERTGGSVSTLTIQRTQQEDSAVYLCASSSSGTTYNEQFFGPGTRLTVL.